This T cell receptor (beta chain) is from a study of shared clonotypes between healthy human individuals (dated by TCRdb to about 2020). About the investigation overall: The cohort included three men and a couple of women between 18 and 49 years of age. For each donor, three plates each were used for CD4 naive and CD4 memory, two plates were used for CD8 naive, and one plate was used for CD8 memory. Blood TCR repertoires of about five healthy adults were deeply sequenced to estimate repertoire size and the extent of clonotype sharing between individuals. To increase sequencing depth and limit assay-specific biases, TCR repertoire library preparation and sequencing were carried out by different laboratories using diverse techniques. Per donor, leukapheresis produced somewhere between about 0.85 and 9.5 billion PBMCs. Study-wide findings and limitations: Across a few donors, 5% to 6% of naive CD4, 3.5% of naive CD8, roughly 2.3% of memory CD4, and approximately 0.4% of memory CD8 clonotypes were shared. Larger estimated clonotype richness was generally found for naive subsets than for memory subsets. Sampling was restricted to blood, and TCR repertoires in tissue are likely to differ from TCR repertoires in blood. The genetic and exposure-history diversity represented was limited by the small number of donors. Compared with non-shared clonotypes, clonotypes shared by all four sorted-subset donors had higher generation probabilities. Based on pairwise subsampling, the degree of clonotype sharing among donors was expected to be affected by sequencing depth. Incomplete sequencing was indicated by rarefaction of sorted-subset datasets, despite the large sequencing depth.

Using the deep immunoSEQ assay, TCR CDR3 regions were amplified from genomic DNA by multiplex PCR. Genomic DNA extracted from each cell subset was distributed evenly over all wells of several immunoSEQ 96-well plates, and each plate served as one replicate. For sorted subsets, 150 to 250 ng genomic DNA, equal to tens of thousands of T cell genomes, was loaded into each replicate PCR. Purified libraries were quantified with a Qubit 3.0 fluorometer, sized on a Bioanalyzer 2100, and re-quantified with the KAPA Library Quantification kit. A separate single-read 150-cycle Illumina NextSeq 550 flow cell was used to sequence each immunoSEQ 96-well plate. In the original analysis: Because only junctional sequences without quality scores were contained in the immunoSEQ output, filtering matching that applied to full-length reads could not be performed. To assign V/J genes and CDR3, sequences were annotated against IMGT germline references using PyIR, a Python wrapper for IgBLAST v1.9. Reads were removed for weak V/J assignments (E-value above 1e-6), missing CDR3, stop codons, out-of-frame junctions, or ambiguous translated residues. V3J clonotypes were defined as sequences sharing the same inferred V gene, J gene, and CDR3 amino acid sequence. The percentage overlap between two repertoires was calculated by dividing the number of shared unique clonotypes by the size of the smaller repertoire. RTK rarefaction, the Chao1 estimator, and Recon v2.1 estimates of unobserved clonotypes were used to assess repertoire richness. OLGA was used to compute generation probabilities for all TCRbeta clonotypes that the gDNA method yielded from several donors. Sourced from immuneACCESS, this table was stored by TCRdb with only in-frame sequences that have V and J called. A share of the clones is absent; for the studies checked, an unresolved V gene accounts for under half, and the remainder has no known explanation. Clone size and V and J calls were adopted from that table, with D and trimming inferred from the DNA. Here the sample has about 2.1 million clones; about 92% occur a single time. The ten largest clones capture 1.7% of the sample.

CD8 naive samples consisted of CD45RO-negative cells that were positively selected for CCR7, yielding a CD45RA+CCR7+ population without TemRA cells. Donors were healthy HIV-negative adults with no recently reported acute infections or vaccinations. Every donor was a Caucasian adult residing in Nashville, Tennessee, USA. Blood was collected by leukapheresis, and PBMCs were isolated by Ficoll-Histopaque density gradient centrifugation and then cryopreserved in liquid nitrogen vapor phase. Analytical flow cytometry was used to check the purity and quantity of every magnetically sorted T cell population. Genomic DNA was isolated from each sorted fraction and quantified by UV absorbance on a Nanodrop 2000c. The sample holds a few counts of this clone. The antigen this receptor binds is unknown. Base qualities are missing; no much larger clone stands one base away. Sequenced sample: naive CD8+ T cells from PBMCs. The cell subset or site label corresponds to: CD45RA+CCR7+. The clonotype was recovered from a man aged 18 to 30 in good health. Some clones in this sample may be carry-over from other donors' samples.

The nucleotide sequence reads as follows: TGCGCCAGCAGCCAAGAAAAGGGTCAACTTTTGAACACTGAAGCTTTCTTT. It codes for CASSQEKGQLLNTEAFF. This chain joins TRBV4-3 to TRBJ1-1, with the D gene not confidently named. The CDR3 runs 17 residues from the cysteine to the phenylalanine. Only the CDR3 part of the read is kept: 51 bases, read in frame from the first base. At the junction V is shortened by 0 bases and J by 0 bases, with 14 bases in between. CDR1 and CDR2 are read off the germline V gene as LGHNA and YSLEER.